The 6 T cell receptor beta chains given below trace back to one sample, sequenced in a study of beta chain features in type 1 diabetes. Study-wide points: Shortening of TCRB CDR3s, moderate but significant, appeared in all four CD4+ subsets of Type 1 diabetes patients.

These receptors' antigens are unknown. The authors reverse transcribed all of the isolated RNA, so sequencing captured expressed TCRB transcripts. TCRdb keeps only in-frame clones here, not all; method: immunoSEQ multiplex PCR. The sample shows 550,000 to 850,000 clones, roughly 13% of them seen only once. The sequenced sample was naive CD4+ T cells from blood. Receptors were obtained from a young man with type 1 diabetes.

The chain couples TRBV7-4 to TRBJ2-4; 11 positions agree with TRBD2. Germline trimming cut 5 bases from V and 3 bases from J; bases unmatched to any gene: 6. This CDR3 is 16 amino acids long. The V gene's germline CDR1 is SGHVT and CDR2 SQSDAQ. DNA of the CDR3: TGTGCCAGCAGCCCGATAGGACTAGCGGGCAAAAACATTCAGTACTTC. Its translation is CASSPIGLAGKNIQYF.

The CDR3 nucleotides read TGTGCCAGTGCCCCCGGGACAGACTCCTACAATGAGCAGTTCTTC. Its protein is CASAPGTDSYNEQFF. The chain is built from TRBV19 and TRBJ2-1, with 7 nucleotides matching TRBD1. The CDR3 sequence is 15 residues long. Looked up from germline, CDR1 is LNHDA and CDR2 is SQIVND (reference sequence). With 8 bases clipped from V and 0 bases from J, the junction kept 7 bases outside the gene matches.

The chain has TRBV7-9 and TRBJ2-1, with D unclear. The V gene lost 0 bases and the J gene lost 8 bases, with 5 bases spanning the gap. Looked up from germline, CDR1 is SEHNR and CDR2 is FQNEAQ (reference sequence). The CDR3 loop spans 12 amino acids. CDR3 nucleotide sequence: TGTGCCAGCAGCTTAGCCCTGTATGAGCAGTTCTTC. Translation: CASSLALYEQFF. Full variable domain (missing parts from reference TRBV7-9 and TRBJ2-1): DTGVSQNPRHKITKRGQNVTFRCDPISEHNRLYWYRQTLGQGPEFLTYFQNEAQLEKSRLLSDRFSAERPKGSFSTLEIQRTEQGDSAMYLCASSLALYEQFFGPGTRLTVL.

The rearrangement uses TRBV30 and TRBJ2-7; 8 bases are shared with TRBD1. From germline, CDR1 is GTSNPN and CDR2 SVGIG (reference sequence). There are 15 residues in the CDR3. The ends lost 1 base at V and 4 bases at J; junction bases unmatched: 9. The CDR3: CAWSGGKTGAYEQYF. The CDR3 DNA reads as TGTGCCTGGAGTGGGGGGAAGACAGGGGCTTACGAGCAGTACTTC.

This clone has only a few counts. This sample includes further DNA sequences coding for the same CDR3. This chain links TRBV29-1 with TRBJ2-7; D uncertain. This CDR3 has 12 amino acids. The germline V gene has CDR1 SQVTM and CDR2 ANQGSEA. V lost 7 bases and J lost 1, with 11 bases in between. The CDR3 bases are TGCAGCGGTCTGACGGATTCCTACGAGCAGTACTTC. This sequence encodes CSGLTDSYEQYF.

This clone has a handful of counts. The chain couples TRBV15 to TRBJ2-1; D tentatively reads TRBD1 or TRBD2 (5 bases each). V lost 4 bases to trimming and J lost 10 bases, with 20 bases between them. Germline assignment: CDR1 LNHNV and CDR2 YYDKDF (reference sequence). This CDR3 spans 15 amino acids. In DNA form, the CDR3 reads TGTGCCACCAGCACAGGCCCAGGGACCGCAAGAGAGCAGTTCTTC. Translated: CATSTGPGTAREQFF.